Listed below are T cell receptor beta chains from one sample, sequenced in a study of tumor and adjacent non-tumor tissue in lung cancer. Each CDR3 protein gets one entry after TCRdb re-called the multiplex PCR reads with MiXCR. This sample carries tens of thousands of distinct CDR3 sequences, 50% to 60% of them seen once, and the ten largest clones take around 20%. The specimen sequenced was lung tumor tissue. These receptors all come from a man aged 50 or older with non-small cell lung cancer. CDR3s leave out the opening cysteine and the closing phenylalanine or tryptophan.

TRBV20-1	TRBJ2-1	SARDSFYNEQF
TRBV4-1	TRBJ2-7	ASSHDSGSSSYEQC
TRBV12-3/TRBV12-4	.	ASSYGGGYNEQY
TRBV7-2	TRBJ2-7	ASSSSGYEQY
TRBV28	TRBJ2-5	ASSSTANQETQH
TRBV28	TRBJ1-3	ASSSDSPGDTIY
TRBV29-1	TRBJ2-3	SLNGTSRDTQY
TRBV12-3/TRBV12-4	TRBJ2-5	ASSLLGGETQY
TRBV4-1	TRBJ2-5	ASSLVVGTPGEETQY
TRBV19	TRBJ2-2	ASGTGEDTGELF
TRBV4-1	TRBJ2-7	ASSQTTSESSYEQY
TRBV11-3	TRBJ2-3	ASSGTSSNTQY
TRBV6-2/TRBV6-3	TRBJ1-3	ASRSGTGRRSGNTIY
TRBV4-2	TRBJ2-7	ASSREIGLAGGRVYEQY
TRBV5-1	TRBJ2-2	ASSSVAGGTGELF
TRBV11-2	TRBJ1-6	VSSLEGGTSYNSPLH
TRBV7-9	TRBJ1-2	ASSLGFGPIWGYT
TRBV7-9	TRBJ2-3	ASSLTSGSVASTETQY
TRBV5-6	TRBJ2-1	ASSPTREQF
TRBV18	TRBJ2-7	ASSPVAEPYEQY
TRBV6-5	TRBJ2-2	ASGLQGATNTWELF
TRBV29-1	TRBJ2-5	SVDWLSAAQETQY
TRBV6-1	TRBJ2-3	ASSPLGGTDMHY
TRBV11-1	TRBJ2-7	ASRSNLAGDTEQS
TRBV24-1	TRBJ2-7	ATSVWAANSYEQY
TRBV29-1	TRBJ1-2	SAGTDLYGYT
TRBV10-3	TRBJ2-3	AISAGLLTGTQY
TRBV9	TRBJ2-6	VNSTNRAGANVLT
TRBV7-2	TRBJ2-1	ASSFGLAAEQF
TRBV11-2	TRBJ2-1	ASSPGAAGDYNEQF